This TCR beta chain was captured in a study of blood T cell repertoires in COVID-19. Study in general: From the United States, Italy and Spain came samples of acute and convalescent COVID-19.

Study processing details: Counts of nucleated cells, estimated from reference gene primer amplification, were obtained. Clones were read by immunoSEQ multiplex PCR, and TCRdb kept only the in-frame ones, dropping some. D and trimming were read from the DNA, whereas the V and J calls and clone size are those reported in that table. This table holds roughly 110,000 clones, 84% found once. The CDR3 length is 14 residues. In germline, CDR1 is SGHDT, CDR2 YYEEEE. V lost 5 bases and J lost 7, with 16 bases in between. Specimen: peripheral blood. This rearrangement joins TRBV5-6 to TRBJ1-5, with D possibly matching TRBD1 (6 bases). The source of this sequence is a woman aged 60-70 years with acute or convalescent COVID-19. The CDR3 DNA sequence: TGTGCCAGCAGTTCAGGGGCGTTCGAGCAGCCCCAGCATTTT. It yields the protein CASSSGAFEQPQHF. The full variable domain, in which reference TRBV5-6 and TRBJ1-5 provide the parts outside the CDR3, is DAGVTQSPTHLIKTRGQQVTLRCSPKSGHDTVSWYQQALGQGPQFIFQYYEEEERQRGNFPDRFSGHQFPNYSSELNVNALLLGDSALYLCASSSGAFEQPQHFGDGTRLSIL.